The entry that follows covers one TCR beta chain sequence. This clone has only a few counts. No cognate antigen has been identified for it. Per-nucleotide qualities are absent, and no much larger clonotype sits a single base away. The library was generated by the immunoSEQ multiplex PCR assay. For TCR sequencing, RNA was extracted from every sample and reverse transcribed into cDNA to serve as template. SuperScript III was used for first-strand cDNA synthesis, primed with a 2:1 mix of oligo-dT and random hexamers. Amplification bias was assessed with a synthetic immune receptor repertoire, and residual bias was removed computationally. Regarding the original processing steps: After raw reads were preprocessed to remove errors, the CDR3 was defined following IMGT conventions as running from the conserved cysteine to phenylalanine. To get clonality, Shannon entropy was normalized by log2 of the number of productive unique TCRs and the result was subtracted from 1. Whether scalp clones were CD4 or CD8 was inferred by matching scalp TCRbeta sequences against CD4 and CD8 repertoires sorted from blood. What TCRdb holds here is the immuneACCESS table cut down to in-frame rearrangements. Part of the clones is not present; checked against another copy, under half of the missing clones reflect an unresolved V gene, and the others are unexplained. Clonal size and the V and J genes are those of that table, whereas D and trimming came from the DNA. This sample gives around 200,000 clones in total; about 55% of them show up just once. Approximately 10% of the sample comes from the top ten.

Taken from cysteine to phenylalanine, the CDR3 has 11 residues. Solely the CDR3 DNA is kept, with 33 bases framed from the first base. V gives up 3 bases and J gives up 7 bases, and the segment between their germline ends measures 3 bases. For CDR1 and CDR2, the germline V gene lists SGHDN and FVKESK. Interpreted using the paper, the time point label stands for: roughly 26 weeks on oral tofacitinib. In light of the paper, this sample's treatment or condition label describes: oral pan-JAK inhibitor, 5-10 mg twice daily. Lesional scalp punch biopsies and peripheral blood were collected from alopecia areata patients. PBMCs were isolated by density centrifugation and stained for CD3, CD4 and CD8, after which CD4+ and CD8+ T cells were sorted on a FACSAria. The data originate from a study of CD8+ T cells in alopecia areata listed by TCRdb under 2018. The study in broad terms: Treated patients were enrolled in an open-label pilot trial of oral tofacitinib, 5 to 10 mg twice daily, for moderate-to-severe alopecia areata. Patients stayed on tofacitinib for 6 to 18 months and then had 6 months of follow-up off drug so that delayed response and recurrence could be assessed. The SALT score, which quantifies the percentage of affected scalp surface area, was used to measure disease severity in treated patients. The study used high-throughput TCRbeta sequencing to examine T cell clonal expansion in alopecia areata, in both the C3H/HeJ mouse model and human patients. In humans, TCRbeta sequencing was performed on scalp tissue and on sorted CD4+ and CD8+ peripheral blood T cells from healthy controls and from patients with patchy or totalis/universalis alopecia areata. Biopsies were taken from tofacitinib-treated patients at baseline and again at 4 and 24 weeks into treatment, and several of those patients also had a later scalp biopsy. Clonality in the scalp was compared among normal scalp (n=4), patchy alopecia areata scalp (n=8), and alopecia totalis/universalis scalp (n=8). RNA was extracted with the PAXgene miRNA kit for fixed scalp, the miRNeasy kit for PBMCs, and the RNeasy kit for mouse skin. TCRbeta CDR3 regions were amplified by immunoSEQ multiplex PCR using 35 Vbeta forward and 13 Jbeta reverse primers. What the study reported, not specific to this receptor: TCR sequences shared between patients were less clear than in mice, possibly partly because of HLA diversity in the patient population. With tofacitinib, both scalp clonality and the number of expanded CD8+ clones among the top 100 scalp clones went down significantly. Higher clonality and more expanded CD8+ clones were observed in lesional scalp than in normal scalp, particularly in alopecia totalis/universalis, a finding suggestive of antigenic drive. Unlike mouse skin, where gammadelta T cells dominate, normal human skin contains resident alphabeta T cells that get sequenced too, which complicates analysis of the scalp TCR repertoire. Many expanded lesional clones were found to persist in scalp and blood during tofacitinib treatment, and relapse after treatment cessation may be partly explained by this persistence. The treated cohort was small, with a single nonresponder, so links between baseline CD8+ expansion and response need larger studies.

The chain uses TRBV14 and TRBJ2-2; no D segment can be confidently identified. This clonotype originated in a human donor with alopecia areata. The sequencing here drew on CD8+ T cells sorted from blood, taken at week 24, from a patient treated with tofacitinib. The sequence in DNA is TGTGCCAGCAGCCATCACGGGGAGCTGTTTTTT. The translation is CASSHHGELFF.